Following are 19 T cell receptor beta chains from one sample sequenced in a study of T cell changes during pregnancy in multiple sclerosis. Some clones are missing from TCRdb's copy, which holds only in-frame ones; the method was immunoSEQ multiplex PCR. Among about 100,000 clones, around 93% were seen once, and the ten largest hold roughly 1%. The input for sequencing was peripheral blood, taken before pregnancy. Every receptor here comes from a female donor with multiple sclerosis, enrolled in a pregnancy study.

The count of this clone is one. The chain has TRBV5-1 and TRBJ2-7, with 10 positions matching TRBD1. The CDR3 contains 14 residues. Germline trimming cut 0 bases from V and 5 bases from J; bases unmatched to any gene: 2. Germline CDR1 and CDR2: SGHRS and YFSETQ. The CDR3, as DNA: TGCGCCAGCAGCTTGGGGGACAGGGGCCACGAGCAGTACTTC. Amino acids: CASSLGDRGHEQYF.

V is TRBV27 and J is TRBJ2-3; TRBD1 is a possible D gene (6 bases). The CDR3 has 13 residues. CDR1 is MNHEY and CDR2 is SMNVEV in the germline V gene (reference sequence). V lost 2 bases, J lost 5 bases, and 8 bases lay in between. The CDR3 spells CASSLQGLDTQYF. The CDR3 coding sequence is TGTGCCAGCAGTTTACAGGGGTTAGATACGCAGTATTTT.

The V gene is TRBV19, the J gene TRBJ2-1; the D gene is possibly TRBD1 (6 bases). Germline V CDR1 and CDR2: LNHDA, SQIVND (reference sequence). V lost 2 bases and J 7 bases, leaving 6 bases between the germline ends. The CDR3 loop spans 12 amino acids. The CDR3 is CASSIQGNEQFF. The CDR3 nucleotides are TGTGCCAGTAGTATACAGGGGAATGAGCAGTTCTTC.

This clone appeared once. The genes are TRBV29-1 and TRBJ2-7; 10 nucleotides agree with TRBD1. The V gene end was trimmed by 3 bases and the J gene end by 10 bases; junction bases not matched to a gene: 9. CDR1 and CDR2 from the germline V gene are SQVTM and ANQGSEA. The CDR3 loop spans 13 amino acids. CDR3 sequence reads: CSVDGDRGSTQYF. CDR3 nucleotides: TGCAGCGTTGATGGGGACAGGGGAAGTACCCAGTACTTC.

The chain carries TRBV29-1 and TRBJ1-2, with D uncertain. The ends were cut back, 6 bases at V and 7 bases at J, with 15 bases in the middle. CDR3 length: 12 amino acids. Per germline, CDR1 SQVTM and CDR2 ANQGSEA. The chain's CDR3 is CSVGSGVRGYTF. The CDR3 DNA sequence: TGCAGCGTCGGCTCCGGGGTGCGTGGCTACACCTTC.

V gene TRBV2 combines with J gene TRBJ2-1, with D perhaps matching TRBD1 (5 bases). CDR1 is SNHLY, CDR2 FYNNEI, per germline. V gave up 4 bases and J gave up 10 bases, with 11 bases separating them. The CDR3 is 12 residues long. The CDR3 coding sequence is TGTGCCAGCAGTGGTGGCGCAGGGGAGCAGTTCTTC. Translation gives CASSGGAGEQFF. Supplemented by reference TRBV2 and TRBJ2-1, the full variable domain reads EPEVTQTPSHQVTQMGQEVILRCVPISNHLYFYWYRQILGQKVEFLVSFYNNEISEKSEIFDDQFSVERPDGSNFTLKIRSTKLEDSAMYFCASSGGAGEQFFGPGTRLTVL.

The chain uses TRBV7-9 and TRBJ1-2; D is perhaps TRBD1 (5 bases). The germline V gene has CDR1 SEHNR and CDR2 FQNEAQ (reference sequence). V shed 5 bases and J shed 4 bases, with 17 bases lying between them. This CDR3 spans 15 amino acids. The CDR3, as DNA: TGTGCCAGCAGCAACGTCATAGGGGTTAGCTATGGCTACACCTTC. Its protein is CASSNVIGVSYGYTF.

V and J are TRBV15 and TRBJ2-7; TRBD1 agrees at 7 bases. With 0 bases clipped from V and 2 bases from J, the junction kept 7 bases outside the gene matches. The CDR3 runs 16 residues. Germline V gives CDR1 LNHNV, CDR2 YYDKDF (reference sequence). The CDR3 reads CATSRDRQGLPYEQYF. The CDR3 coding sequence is TGTGCCACCAGCAGAGATAGACAGGGCCTACCCTACGAGCAGTACTTC.

The CDR3 protein is CASSSGRGANTGELFF. CDR3 nucleotide sequence: TGTGCCAGCTCTAGCGGGAGGGGGGCCAACACCGGGGAGCTGTTTTTT. The chain carries TRBV7-9 and TRBJ2-2, with TRBD2 matching over 12 bases. Germline V gene data show CDR1 as SEHNR and CDR2 as FQNEAQ (reference sequence). The CDR3 length is 16 residues. V lost 8 bases and J lost 2; bases outside the gene matches: 6.

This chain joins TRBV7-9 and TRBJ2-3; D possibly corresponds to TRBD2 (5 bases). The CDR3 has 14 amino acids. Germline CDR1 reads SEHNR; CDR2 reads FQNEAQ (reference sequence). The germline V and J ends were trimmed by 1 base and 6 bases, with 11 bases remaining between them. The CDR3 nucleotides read TGTGCCAGCAGCTTAGAGGCCGTAGCGGATACGCAGTATTTT. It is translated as CASSLEAVADTQYF.

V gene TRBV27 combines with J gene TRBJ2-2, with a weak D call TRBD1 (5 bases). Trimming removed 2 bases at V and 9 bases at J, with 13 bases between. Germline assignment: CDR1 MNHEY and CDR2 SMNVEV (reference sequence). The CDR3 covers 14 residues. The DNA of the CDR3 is TGTGCCAGCAGTTTAGGTCAGGGTCCTAGGGAGCTGTTTTTT. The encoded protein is CASSLGQGPRELFF.

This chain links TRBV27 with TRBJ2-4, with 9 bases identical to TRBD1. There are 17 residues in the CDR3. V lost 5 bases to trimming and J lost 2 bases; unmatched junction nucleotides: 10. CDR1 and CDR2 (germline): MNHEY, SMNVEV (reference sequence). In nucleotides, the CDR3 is TGTGCCAGCAGTCGTACGACAGGGGGGTTGACCAAAAACATTCAGTACTTC. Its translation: CASSRTTGGLTKNIQYF.

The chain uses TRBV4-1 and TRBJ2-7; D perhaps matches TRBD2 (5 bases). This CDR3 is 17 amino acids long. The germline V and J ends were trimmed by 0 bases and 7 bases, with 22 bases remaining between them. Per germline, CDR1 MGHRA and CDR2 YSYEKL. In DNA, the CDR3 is TGCGCCAGCAGCCAAGATACGTTACCTTTTCTCTCGGGGGAGCAGTACTTC. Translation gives CASSQDTLPFLSGEQYF.

The CDR3: CASSREGPYEQYF. CDR3 DNA: TGTGCCAGCAGTCGGGAGGGCCCGTATGAGCAGTACTTC. V usage is TRBV2 and J usage is TRBJ2-7, with TRBD2 identical over 8 bases. Germline-derived CDR1 and CDR2 are SNHLY and FYNNEI. The CDR3 spans 13 residues. V shed 5 bases, J shed 7 bases, and the junction held 7 bases outside the gene matches.

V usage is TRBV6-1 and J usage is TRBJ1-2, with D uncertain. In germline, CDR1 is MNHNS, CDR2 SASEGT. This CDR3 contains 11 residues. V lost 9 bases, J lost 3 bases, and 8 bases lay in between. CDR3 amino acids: CASGGYYGYTF. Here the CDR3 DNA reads TGTGCCAGTGGCGGATACTATGGCTACACCTTC.

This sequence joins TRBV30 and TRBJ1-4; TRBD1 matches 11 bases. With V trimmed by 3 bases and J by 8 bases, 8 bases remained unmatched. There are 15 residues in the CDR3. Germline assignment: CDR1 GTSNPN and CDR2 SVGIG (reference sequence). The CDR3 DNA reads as TGTGCCTGGAGCGGACAGGGGGCTCTGAAGGAAAAACTGTTTTTT. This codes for CAWSGQGALKEKLFF.

The CDR3 region has the DNA TGTGCCTGGAGTGTAACAGGGGGGCCCTACGAGCAGTACTTC. Its protein product is CAWSVTGGPYEQYF. This sequence joins TRBV30 and TRBJ2-7; 8 bases map to TRBD1. Germline CDR1 and CDR2: GTSNPN and SVGIG (reference sequence). The CDR3 spans 14 residues. V trimming: 0 bases; J trimming: 2 bases; junction bases outside the gene matches: 3.

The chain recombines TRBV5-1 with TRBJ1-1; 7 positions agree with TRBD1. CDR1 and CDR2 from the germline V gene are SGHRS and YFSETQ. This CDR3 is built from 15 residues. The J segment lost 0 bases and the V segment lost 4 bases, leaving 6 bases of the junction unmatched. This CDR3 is CASSAGQRMNTEAFF. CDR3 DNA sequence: TGCGCCAGCAGCGCGGGACAGAGGATGAACACTGAAGCTTTCTTT. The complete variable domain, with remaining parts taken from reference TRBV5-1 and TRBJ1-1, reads KAGVTQTPRYLIKTRGQQVTLSCSPISGHRSVSWYQQTPGQGLQFLFEYFSETQRNKGNFPGRFSGRQFSNSRSEMNVSTLELGDSALYLCASSAGQRMNTEAFFGQGTRLTVV.

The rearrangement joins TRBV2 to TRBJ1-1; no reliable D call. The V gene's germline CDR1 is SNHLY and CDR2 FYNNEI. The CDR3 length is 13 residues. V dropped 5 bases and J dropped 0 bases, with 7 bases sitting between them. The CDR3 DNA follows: TGTGCCAGCAGTACATCCTTGAACACTGAAGCTTTCTTT. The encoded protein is CASSTSLNTEAFF. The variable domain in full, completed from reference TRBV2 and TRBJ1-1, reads EPEVTQTPSHQVTQMGQEVILRCVPISNHLYFYWYRQILGQKVEFLVSFYNNEISEKSEIFDDQFSVERPDGSNFTLKIRSTKLEDSAMYFCASSTSLNTEAFFGQGTRLTVV.